This T cell receptor beta chain appears in the sequencing data of a study of OX40 agonist ivuxolimab in advanced cancers. Study-wide points: Low normalized clonal expansion also occurred in some nonresponding patients. On average, a greater number of expanded clones characterised CD8+ T cells relative to CD4+.

The investigators sampled blood at baseline, at cycle 4 day 1, and at cycle 7 day 1. TCRdb keeps only in-frame clones here, not all; method: immunoSEQ multiplex PCR. In the table there are 84,000 or so clones, around 84% of which are singletons. The CDR3 contains 15 residues. V gave up 4 bases and J gave up 1 base, with 11 bases separating them. Germline V gives CDR1 SGHKS, CDR2 YYEKEE (reference sequence). Points on this clone: What it binds is unknown.

The TCR comes from an adult with an advanced solid tumor such as melanoma, head and neck, liver or kidney cancer. The V gene is TRBV5-5, the J gene TRBJ2-2; D is uncertain. The input for sequencing was CD4+ or CD8+ T cells sorted from blood, taken in a trial of the OX40 agonist ivuxolimab. CDR3 bases: TGTGCCAGCAGCCCCTGGAACCTGAACACCGGGGAGCTGTTTTTT. It specifies CASSPWNLNTGELFF.